The 11 T cell receptor beta chains listed next were all sequenced from one sample in a study of blood T cell repertoires in COVID-19. Clones were read by immunoSEQ multiplex PCR, and TCRdb kept only the in-frame ones, dropping some. The sample yields tens of thousands of clones, roughly 80% seen once. Sequencing was carried out using peripheral blood. Receptors were obtained from a man aged 60 to 75 with active COVID-19.

This chain connects TRBV27 to TRBJ2-7, with D perhaps matching TRBD2 (5 bases). The CDR3 has 13 residues. Germline assignment: CDR1 MNHEY and CDR2 SMNVEV (reference sequence). With 3 bases removed from V and 7 bases from J, the gap between germline ends came to 13 bases. The CDR3: CASSFFGTGEQYF. CDR3 sequence (DNA): TGTGCCAGCAGTTTTTTCGGCACGGGAGAGCAGTACTTC.

CDR3 bases: TGTGCCAGTAGTTTACCAACAGGGGCCCATGAGCAGTTCTTC. It is translated as CASSLPTGAHEQFF. The chain joins TRBV19 to TRBJ2-1, with TRBD1 identical over 7 bases. Per the germline V gene, CDR1 is LNHDA and CDR2 is SQIVND (reference sequence). The CDR3 is 14 amino acids. Unmatched junction bases numbered 9, after V lost 5 bases and J lost 8 bases.

The V gene is TRBV28, the J gene TRBJ2-7; D not resolved. Trimming cost V 3 bases and J 1 base, with 13 bases left between them. This CDR3 is built from 15 residues. Per germline, CDR1 MDHEN and CDR2 SYDVKM. CDR3 coding DNA: TGTGCCAGCAGTTTGGCAGGCCTTGAATCCTACGAGCAGTACTTC. Translation gives CASSLAGLESYEQYF. The full variable domain, in which reference TRBV28 and TRBJ2-7 provide the parts outside the CDR3, is DVKVTQSSRYLVKRTGEKVFLECVQDMDHENMFWYRQDPGLGLRLIYFSYDVKMKEKGDIPEGYSVSREKKERFSLILESASTNQTSMYLCASSLAGLESYEQYFGPGTRLTVT.

The chain carries TRBV18 and TRBJ1-1; D unclear. CDR1 and CDR2 (germline): KGHSH, LQKENI. V shed 2 bases and J shed 0 bases, with 13 bases lying between them. CDR3 length: 16 residues. The CDR3 sequence is CASSPNKPGVNTEAFF. DNA of the CDR3: TGTGCCAGCTCACCAAATAAGCCCGGGGTGAACACTGAAGCTTTCTTT.

The genes are TRBV30 and TRBJ2-7; D perhaps matches TRBD1 (6 bases). The CDR3 has 14 amino acids. Trimming pared 2 bases from V and 7 bases from J, leaving 18 bases between. Germline CDR1 reads GTSNPN; CDR2 reads SVGIG (reference sequence). The chain's CDR3 is CAWSPGTFSGEQYF. Written as DNA, the CDR3 is TGTGCCTGGAGTCCGGGGACATTTTCGGGGGAGCAGTACTTC.

This chain joins TRBV5-4 and TRBJ1-2, with TRBD1 as a possible D gene (6 bases). Germline loops: CDR1 SGHNT, CDR2 YYREEE (reference sequence). The CDR3 length is 17 residues. Trimming left V 0 bases short and J 6 bases short, with 21 bases between. CDR3 bases: TGTGCCAGCAGCTTGGGAGGGGGTACGTCCCGATTACATGGCTACACCTTC. It specifies CASSLGGGTSRLHGYTF. Using reference TRBV5-4 and TRBJ1-2 for the parts outside the CDR3, the full variable domain is ETGVTQSPTHLIKTRGQQVTLRCSSQSGHNTVSWYQQALGQGPQFIFQYYREEENGRGNFPPRFSGLQFPNYSSELNVNALELDDSALYLCASSLGGGTSRLHGYTFGSGTRLTVV.

This clone was seen more than once but under ten times. The same CDR3 is also encoded by other DNA sequences in this sample. J is TRBJ1-2 and V is TRBV7-2; TRBD1 might be the D (6 bases). This CDR3 contains 14 residues. Germline V gene data show CDR1 as SGHTA and CDR2 as FQGNSA. Trimming removed 1 base from V and 0 bases from J, with 6 bases in between. The CDR3 coding sequence is TGTGCCAGCAGCTTAGGGACAGCTAACTATGGCTACACCTTC. This gives the protein CASSLGTANYGYTF.

The gene calls are TRBV7-9 and TRBJ1-4, with D uncertain. Germline CDR1 and CDR2: SEHNR and FQNEAQ (reference sequence). V dropped 2 bases and J dropped 8 bases, with 12 bases sitting between them. CDR3 length equals 14 residues. The CDR3 here is CASSLSSGGEKLFF. As DNA, the CDR3 is TGTGCCAGCAGCTTATCAAGCGGTGGGGAAAAACTGTTTTTT.

The chain has TRBV7-8 and TRBJ2-5; 10 nucleotides line up with TRBD1. Losses at the gene ends were 5 bases for V and 4 bases for J; bases not matched to a gene: 4. Germline-derived CDR1 and CDR2 are SGHVS and FQNEAQ. The length of the CDR3 is 14 residues. The CDR3 here is CASSPWTGGETQYF. For the CDR3, the DNA is TGTGCCAGCAGCCCTTGGACAGGGGGAGAGACCCAGTACTTC.

The chain links TRBV6-2 or TRBV6-3 to TRBJ2-1; TRBD2 matches 11 bases. Germline V gives CDR1 MNHEY, CDR2 SVGEGT. J was trimmed by 2 bases and V by 1 base; bases with no gene match: 4. The CDR3 has 17 residues. CDR3 sequence: CASSYLAGGPAYNEQFF. The CDR3 DNA follows: TGTGCCAGCAGTTACTTAGCGGGGGGGCCCGCCTACAATGAGCAGTTCTTC.

This chain connects TRBV28 to TRBJ1-3, with 8 bases matching TRBD1. V shed 5 bases and J 7 bases; nucleotides not matched to a gene: 10. CDR1 MDHEN and CDR2 SYDVKM come from the germline V gene. The CDR3 contains 15 residues. The CDR3 nucleotides read TGTGCCAGCAGTCCTCCAGGGGGCCCGGGTAACACCATATATTTT. This codes for CASSPPGGPGNTIYF.